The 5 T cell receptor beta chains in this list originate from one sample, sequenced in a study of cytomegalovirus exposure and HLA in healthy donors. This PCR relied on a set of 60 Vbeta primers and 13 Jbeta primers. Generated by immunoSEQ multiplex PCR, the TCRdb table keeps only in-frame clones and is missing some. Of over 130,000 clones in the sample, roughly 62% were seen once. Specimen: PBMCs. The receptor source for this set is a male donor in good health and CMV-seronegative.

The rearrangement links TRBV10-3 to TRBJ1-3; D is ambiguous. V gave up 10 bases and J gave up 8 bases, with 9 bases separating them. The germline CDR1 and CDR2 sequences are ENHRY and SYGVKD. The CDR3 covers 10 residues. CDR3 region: CATHEDTIYF. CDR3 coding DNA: TGTGCCACCCATGAGGACACCATATATTTT.

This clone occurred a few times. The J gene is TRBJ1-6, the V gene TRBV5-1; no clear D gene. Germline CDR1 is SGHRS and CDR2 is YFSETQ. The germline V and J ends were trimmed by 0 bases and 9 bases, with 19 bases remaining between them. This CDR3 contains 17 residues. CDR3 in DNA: TGCGCCAGCAGCTTGGGTGAACAACCCATCTCTGGTTCACCCCTCCACTTT. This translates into CASSLGEQPISGSPLHF.

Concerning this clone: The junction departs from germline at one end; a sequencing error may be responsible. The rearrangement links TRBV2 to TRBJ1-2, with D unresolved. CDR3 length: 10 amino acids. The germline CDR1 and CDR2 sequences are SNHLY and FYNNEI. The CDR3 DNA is TGTGCCAGCAGTGAATTAGCCGCCGTCTTC. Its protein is CASSELAAVF.

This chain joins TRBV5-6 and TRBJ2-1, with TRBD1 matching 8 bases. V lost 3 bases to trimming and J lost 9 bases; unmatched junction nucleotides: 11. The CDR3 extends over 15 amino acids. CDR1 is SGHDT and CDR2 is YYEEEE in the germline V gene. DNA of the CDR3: TGTGCCAGCAGCTCCACGGACAGGGCTGTGTGTGAGCAGTTCTTC. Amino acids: CASSSTDRAVCEQFF.

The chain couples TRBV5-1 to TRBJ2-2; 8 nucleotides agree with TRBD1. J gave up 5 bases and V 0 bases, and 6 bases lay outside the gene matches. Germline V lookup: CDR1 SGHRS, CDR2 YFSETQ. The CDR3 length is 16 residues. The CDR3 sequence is CASSLDLRGQTGELFF. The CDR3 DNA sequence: TGCGCCAGCAGCTTGGATCTCAGGGGGCAAACCGGGGAGCTGTTTTTT.